This TCR beta chain was sequenced in a study of T-cell reconstitution after alpha-beta-depleted transplantation in children. The TCRbeta library incorporated unique molecular identifiers. TCRdb reprocessed the PCR reads via MiXCR and lists one record per CDR3 protein. The data hold approximately 220,000 distinct CDR3 sequences, with approximately 15% observed a single time. Study-wide results and caveats: After transplant, at about two months, alpha-beta T cells were reportedly derived from several hundred expanded graft clones. Day-60 TCRbeta diversity that was high in some patients was derived from surviving recipient T cells and thymic progenitors. Among T cells one year after transplant, newly produced cells accounted for most counts and diversity.

Germline V gene sequence: CDR1 SGHTA, CDR2 FQGNSA. The CDR3 length is 13 residues. V gave up 5 bases and J gave up 4 bases, with 11 bases separating them. This clonotype came up a few times. Its specificity is not known. The rearrangement links TRBV7-2 to TRBJ1-2; perhaps TRBD1 as D (5 bases). Specimen: PBMCs, mostly from graft donor cells, collected 360 days after TCRalphabeta/CD19-depleted stem cell transplant. The sequence derives from a male patient under 10 years old who had a stem cell transplant for acute lymphoblastic leukemia, so the T cells may come from the graft donor. CDR3 residues: CASSLGTGYGYTF. The DNA of the CDR3 is TGTGCCAGCAGCCTTGGGACGGGCTATGGCTACACCTTC. Supplemented by reference TRBV7-2 and TRBJ1-2, the full variable domain reads GAGVSQSPSNKVTEKGKDVELRCDPISGHTALYWYRQSLGQGLEFLIYFQGNSAPDKSGLPSDRFSAERTGGSVSTLTIQRTQQEDSAVYLCASSLGTGYGYTFGSGTRLTVV.